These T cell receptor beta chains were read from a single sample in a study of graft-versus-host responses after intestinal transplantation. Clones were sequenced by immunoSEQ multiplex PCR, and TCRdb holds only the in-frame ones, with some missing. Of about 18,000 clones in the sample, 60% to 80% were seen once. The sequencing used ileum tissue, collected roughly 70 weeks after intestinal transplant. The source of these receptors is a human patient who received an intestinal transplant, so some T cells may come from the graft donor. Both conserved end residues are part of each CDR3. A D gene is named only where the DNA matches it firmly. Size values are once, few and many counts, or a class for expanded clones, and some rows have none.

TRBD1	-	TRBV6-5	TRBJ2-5	CASSYSVDRGETQYF	TGTGCCAGCAGTTACTCGGTGGACAGGGGGGAGACCCAGTACTTC
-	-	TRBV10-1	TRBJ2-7	CASSESNGPNSYEQYF	TGCGCCAGCAGTGAGTCGAACGGCCCAAACTCCTACGAGCAGTACTTC
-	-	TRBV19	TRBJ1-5	CASSIDHIQWIRPQHF	TGTGCCAGTAGTATAGATCACATACAGTGGATTCGGCCCCAGCATTTT
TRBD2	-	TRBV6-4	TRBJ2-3	CASSDLAGADTQYF	TGTGCCAGCAGTGATCTAGCGGGGGCAGATACGCAGTATTTT
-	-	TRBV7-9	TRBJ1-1	CASSLGAALNTEAFF	TGTGCCAGCAGCTTAGGGGCAGCCCTGAACACTGAAGCTTTCTTT
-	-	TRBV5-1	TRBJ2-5	CASSNQETQYF	TGCGCCAGCAGCAACCAAGAGACCCAGTACTTC
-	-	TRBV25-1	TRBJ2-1	CASRGYYNEQFF	TGTGCCAGCAGGGGGTACTACAATGAGCAGTTCTTC
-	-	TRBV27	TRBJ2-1	CASRDSLGSYNEQFF	TGTGCCAGCAGAGACAGTCTCGGGTCCTACAATGAGCAGTTCTTC
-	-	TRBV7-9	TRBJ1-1	CASSLAYEGTEAFF	TGTGCCAGCAGCTTAGCGTATGAGGGCACTGAAGCTTTCTTT
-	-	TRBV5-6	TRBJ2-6	CASRRWNSGANVLTF	TGTGCCAGCAGACGGTGGAACTCTGGGGCCAACGTCCTGACTTTC
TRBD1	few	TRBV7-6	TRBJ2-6	CASSLIRSTGPGANVLTF	TGTGCCAGCAGCCTAATACGATCGACAGGGCCTGGGGCCAACGTCCTGACTTTC
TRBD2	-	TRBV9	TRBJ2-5	CASSESTSGGEETQYF	TGTGCCAGCAGCGAGTCCACTAGCGGGGGGGAAGAGACCCAGTACTTC
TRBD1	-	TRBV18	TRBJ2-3	CASSPGQSTDTQYF	TGTGCCAGCTCACCGGGACAGTCCACAGATACGCAGTATTTT
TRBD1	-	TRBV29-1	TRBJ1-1	CSVGGGTGFSTEAFF	TGCAGCGTTGGAGGGGGGACAGGGTTTTCCACTGAAGCTTTCTTT
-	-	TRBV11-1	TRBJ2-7	CASSLGGASYEQYF	TGTGCCAGCAGCTTAGGGGGGGCGTCCTACGAGCAGTACTTC
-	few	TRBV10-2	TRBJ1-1	CASSGPGTEAFF	TGCGCCAGCAGTGGGCCGGGGACTGAAGCTTTCTTT
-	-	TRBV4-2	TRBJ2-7	CASSQDLGPYEQYF	TGTGCCAGCAGCCAAGATCTAGGACCCTACGAGCAGTACTTC
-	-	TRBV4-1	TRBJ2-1	CASSQESLFPEQFF	TGCGCCAGCAGCCAAGAGTCCTTATTCCCAGAGCAGTTCTTC
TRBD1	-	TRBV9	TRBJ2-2	CASSVAGQGSTGELFF	TGTGCCAGCAGCGTAGCAGGACAGGGGAGCACCGGGGAGCTGTTTTTT
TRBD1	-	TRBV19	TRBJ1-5	CASIPTGLSNQPQHF	TGTGCCAGTATCCCGACAGGGCTAAGCAATCAGCCCCAGCATTTT
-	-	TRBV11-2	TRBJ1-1	CASSFSGPTEAFF	TGTGCCAGCAGCTTCTCAGGCCCCACTGAAGCTTTCTTT
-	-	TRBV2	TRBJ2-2	CASSGVQTGELFF	TGTGCCAGCAGTGGAGTACAGACCGGGGAGCTGTTTTTT
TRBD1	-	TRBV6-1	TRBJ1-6	CASSPGQGDSSPLHF	TGTGCCAGCAGCCCGGGACAGGGGGATAGTTCACCCCTCCACTTT
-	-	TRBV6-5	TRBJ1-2	CASSRQKNYGYTF	TGTGCCAGCAGCCGGCAGAAAAACTATGGCTACACCTTC
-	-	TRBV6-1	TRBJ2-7	CASSTGGPYEQYF	TGTGCCAGCAGTACTGGAGGCCCCTACGAGCAGTACTTC
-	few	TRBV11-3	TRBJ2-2	CATRDGNTGELFF	TGTGCCACCCGGGACGGGAACACCGGGGAGCTGTTTTTT
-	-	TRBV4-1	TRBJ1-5	CASSQDAGYGQPQHF	TGCGCCAGCAGCCAAGATGCAGGGTATGGACAGCCCCAGCATTTT
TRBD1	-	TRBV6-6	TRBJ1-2	CASSYSDRGYYGYTF	TGTGCCAGCAGTTACTCGGACAGGGGGTACTATGGCTACACCTTC
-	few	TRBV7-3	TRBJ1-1	CASSPGPNTEAFF	TGTGCCAGCAGCCCCGGCCCGAACACTGAAGCTTTCTTT
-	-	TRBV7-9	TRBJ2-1	CASSLLTGTSQFF	TGTGCCAGCAGCTTGCTCACCGGGACATCCCAGTTCTTC
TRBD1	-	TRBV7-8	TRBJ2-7	CASSFRGQGLGDEQYF	TGTGCCAGCAGCTTCAGGGGACAGGGCCTCGGCGACGAGCAGTACTTC
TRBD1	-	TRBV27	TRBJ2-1	CASRLDRGVNEQFF	TGTGCCAGCAGACTCGACAGGGGGGTCAATGAGCAGTTCTTC
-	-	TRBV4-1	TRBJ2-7	CASSQETAETYEQYF	TGCGCCAGCAGCCAAGAAACAGCGGAGACTTACGAGCAGTACTTC
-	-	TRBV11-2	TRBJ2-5	CASSLEYQTQYF	TGTGCCAGCAGCTTAGAATATCAGACCCAGTACTTC
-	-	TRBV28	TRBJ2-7	CASSFAGSRHEQYF	TGTGCCAGCAGTTTCGCGGGGTCTAGGCACGAGCAGTACTTC
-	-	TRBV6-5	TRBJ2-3	CASSYVSAPRDTQYF	TGTGCCAGCAGTTACGTCTCGGCCCCCCGGGATACGCAGTATTTT
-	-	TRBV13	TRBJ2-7	CASSPTTGMSYEQYF	TGTGCCAGCAGCCCTACCACAGGGATGAGCTACGAGCAGTACTTC
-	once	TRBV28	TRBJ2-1	CASSRGGVLSYNEQFF	TGTGCCAGCAGCCGAGGGGGGGTTTTGTCCTACAATGAGCAGTTCTTC
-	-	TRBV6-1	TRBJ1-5	CASKPGDSNQPQHF	TGTGCCAGCAAGCCAGGGGATAGCAATCAGCCCCAGCATTTT
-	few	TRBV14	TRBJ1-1	CASSLSGLNTEAFF	TGTGCCAGCAGCCTCTCGGGGCTCAACACTGAAGCTTTCTTT
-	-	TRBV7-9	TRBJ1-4	CAARGPTNEKLFF	TGTGCCGCACGAGGCCCAACTAATGAAAAACTGTTTTTT
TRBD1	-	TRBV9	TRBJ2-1	CASSPTGDNEQFF	TGTGCCAGCAGCCCCACAGGGGACAATGAGCAGTTCTTC
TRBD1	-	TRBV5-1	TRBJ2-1	CASSPLPRQGISNEQFF	TGCGCCAGCAGCCCCCTCCCGCGACAGGGGATTTCCAATGAGCAGTTCTTC
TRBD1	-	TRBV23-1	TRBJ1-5	CASSRPKEGADQPQHF	TGCGCCAGCAGTCGCCCAAAGGAGGGGGCAGATCAGCCCCAGCATTTT
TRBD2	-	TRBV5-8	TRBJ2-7	CASSSYPTSGRYEQYF	TGTGCCAGCAGTTCGTACCCGACTAGCGGGCGCTACGAGCAGTACTTC
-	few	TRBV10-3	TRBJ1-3	CAIKAPGTSGNTIYF	TGTGCCATCAAAGCTCCGGGAACCTCTGGAAACACCATATATTTT
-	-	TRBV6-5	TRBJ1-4	CASSYFQGTNEKLFF	TGTGCCAGCAGTTACTTTCAGGGGACTAATGAAAAACTGTTTTTT
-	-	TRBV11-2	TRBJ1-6	CASNSGDGTLHF	TGTGCCAGCAACAGCGGAGATGGAACCCTCCACTTT
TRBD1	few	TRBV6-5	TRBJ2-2	CASENRGFTGELFF	TGTGCCAGTGAGAACAGGGGTTTCACCGGGGAGCTGTTTTTT
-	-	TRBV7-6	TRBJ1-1	CASSLFNGNTEAFF	TGTGCCAGCAGCTTATTTAATGGGAACACTGAAGCTTTCTTT
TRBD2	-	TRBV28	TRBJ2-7	CASGPLTGTSGNEQYF	TGTGCCAGCGGGCCTCTTACCGGGACTAGCGGGAACGAGCAGTACTTC
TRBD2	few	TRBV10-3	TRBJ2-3	CAITAGDSSTDTQYF	TGTGCCATCACCGCGGGGGACTCTAGCACAGATACGCAGTATTTT